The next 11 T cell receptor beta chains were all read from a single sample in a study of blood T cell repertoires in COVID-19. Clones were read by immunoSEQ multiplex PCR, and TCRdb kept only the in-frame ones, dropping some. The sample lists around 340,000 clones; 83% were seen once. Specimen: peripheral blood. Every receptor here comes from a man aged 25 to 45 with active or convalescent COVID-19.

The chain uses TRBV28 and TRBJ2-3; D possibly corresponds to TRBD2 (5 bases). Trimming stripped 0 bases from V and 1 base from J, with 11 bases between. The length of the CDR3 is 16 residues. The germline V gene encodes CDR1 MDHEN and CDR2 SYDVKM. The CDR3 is CASSLWASSGTDTQYF. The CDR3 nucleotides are TGTGCCAGCAGTTTATGGGCTAGCTCTGGCACAGATACGCAGTATTTT.

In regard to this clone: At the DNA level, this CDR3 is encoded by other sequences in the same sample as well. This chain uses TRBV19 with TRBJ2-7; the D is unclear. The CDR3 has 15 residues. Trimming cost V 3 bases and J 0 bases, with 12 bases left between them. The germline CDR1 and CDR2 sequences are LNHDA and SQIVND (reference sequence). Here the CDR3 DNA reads TGTGCCAGTAGTATTGGTTCGGTGAGCTCCTACGAGCAGTACTTC. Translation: CASSIGSVSSYEQYF. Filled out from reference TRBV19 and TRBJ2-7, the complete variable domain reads DGGITQSPKYLFRKEGQNVTLSCEQNLNHDAMYWYRQDPGQGLRLIYYSQIVNDFQKGDIAEGYSVSREKKESFPLTVTSAQKNPTAFYLCASSIGSVSSYEQYFGPGTRLTVT.

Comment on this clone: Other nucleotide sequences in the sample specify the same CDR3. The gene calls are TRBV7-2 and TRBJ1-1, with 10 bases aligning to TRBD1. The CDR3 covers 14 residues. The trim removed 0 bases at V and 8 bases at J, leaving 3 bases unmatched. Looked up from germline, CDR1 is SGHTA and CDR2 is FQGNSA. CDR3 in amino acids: CASSLATGGTEAFF. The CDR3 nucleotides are TGTGCCAGCAGCTTAGCGACAGGGGGCACAGAAGCTTTCTTT. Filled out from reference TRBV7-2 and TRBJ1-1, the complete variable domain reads GAGVSQSPSNKVTEKGKDVELRCDPISGHTALYWYRQSLGQGLEFLIYFQGNSAPDKSGLPSDRFSAERTGGSVSTLTIQRTQQEDSAVYLCASSLATGGTEAFFGQGTRLTVV.

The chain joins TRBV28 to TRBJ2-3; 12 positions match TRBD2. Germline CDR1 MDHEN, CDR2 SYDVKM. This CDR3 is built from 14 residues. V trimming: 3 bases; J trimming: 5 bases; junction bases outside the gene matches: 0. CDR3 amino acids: CASSLTSGRDTQYF. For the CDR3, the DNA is TGTGCCAGCAGTTTGACTAGCGGGAGAGATACGCAGTATTTT.

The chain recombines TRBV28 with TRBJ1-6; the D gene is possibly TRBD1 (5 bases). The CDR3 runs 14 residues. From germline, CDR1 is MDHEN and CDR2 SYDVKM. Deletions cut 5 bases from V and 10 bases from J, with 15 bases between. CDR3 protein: CASSQQGIGSPLHF. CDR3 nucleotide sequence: TGTGCCAGCAGTCAGCAGGGAATAGGCTCACCCCTCCACTTT.

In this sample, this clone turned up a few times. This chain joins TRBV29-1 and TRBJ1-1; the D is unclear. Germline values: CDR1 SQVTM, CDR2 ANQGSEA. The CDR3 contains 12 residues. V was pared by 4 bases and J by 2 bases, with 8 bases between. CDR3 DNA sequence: TGCAGCGTTGGACCAGGAAACACTGAAGCTTTCTTT. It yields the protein CSVGPGNTEAFF.

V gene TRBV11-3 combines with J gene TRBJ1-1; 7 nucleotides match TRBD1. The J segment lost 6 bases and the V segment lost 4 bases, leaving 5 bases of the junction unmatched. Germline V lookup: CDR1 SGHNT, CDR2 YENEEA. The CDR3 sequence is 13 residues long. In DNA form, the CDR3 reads TGTGCCAGCAGCTCCGACAGGGACTCTGAAGCTTTCTTT. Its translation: CASSSDRDSEAFF.

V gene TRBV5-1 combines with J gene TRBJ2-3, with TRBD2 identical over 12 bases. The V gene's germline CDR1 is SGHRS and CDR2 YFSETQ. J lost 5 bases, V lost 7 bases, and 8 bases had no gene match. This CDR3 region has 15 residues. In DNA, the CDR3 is TGCGCCAGCGTAGGGCTAGCGGGAGGGGAAGATACGCAGTATTTT. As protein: CASVGLAGGEDTQYF.

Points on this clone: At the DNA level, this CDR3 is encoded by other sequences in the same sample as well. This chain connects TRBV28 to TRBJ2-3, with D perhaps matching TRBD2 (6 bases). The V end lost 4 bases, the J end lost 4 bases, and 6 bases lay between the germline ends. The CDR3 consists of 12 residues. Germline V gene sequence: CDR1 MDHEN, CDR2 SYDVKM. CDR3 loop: CASSSGADTQYF. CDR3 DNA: TGTGCCAGCAGTTCGGGGGCAGATACGCAGTATTTT.

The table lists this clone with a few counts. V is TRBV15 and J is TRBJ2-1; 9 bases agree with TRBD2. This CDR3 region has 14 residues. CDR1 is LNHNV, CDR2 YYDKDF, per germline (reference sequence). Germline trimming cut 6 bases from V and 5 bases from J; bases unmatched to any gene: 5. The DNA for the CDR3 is TGTGCCACCAGGAGCGGGAGGACCCACAATGAGCAGTTCTTC. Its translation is CATRSGRTHNEQFF.

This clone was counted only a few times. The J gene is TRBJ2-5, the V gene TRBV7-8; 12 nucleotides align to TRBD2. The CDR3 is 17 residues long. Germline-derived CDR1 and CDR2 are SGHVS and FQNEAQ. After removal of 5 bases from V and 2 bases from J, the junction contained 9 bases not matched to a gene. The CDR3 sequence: CASSPSYTSGGQETQYF. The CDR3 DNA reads TGTGCCAGCAGCCCAAGTTACACTAGCGGGGGGCAAGAGACCCAGTACTTC.